This T cell receptor (beta chain) comes out of a study of immune evolution from preneoplasia to lung adenocarcinoma. V was pared by 2 bases and J by 1 base, with 5 bases between. The length of the CDR3 is 14 residues. From germline, CDR1 is MNHNY and CDR2 SVGAGI (reference sequence). H&E slides confirmed each diagnosis, reviewed by two pathologists independently. Sequencing used immunoSEQ multiplex PCR; TCRdb keeps in-frame clones, though not all of them. The table shows 39,000 or so clones, with 65% to 80% occurring only once. The sequenced sample consisted of FFPE invasive lung adenocarcinoma tissue. The source of this sequence is a person between 55 and 70 years old with lung adenocarcinoma. The J gene is TRBJ2-2, the V gene TRBV6-6; D is undetermined. The CDR3 protein is CASSYTKNTGELFF. CDR3 bases: TGTGCCAGCAGTTACACTAAGAACACCGGGGAGCTGTTTTTT.